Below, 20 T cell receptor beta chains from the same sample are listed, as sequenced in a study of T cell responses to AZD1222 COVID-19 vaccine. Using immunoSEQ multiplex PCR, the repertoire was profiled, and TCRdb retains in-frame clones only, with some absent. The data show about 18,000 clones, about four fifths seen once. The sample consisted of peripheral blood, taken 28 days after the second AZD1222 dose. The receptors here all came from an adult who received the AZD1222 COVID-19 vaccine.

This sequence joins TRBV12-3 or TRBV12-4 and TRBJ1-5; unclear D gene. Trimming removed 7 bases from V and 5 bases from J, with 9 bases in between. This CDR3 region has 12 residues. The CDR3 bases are TGTGCCAGCAATGGGATTGATCAGCCCCAGCATTTT. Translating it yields CASNGIDQPQHF.

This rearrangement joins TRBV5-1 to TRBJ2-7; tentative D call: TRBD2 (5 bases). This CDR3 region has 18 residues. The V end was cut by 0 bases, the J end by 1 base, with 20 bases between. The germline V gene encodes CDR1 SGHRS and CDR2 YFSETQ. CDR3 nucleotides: TGCGCCAGCAGCTTGGTGGTGGAGGCCCGTACCCCATCCTACGAGCAGTACTTC. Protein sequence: CASSLVVEARTPSYEQYF. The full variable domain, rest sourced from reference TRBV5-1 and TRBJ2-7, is KAGVTQTPRYLIKTRGQQVTLSCSPISGHRSVSWYQQTPGQGLQFLFEYFSETQRNKGNFPGRFSGRQFSNSRSEMNVSTLELGDSALYLCASSLVVEARTPSYEQYFGPGTRLTVT.

The CDR3 nucleotides read TGTGCCAGCAGCGTCGTGGGGGCCCATAATTCACCCCTCCACTTT. It yields the protein CASSVVGAHNSPLHF. The V and J genes are TRBV14 and TRBJ1-6; a possible D gene is TRBD1 (6 bases). The V gene lost 5 bases and the J gene lost 5 bases, with 13 bases spanning the gap. Germline V gene sequence: CDR1 SGHDN, CDR2 FVKESK. The CDR3 runs to 15 residues.

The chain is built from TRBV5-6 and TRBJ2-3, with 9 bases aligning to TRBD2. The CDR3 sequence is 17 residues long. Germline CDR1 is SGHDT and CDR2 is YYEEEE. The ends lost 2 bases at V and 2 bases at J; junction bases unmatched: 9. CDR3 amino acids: CASSFFSAGGHTDTQYF. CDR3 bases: TGTGCCAGCAGCTTTTTTTCTGCGGGGGGGCACACAGATACGCAGTATTTT.

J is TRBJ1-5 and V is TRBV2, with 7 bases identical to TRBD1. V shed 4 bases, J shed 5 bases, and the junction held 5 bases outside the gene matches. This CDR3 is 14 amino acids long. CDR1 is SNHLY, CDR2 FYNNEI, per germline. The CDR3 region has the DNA TGTGCCAGCAGTGGGGACAGTAGAGATCAGCCCCAGCATTTT. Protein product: CASSGDSRDQPQHF.

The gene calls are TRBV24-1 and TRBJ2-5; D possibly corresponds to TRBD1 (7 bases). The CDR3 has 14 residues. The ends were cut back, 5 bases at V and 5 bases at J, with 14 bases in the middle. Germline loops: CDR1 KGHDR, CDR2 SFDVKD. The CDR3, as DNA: TGTGCCACCAGTGCAGGGGGGCAATTGGAGACCCAGTACTTC. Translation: CATSAGGQLETQYF.

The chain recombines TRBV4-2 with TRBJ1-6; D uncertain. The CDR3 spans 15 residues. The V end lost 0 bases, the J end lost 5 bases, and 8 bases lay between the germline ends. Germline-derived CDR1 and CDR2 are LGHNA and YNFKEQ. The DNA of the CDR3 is TGTGCCAGCAGCCAAGAAGCGGGGAATAATTCACCCCTCCACTTT. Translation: CASSQEAGNNSPLHF.

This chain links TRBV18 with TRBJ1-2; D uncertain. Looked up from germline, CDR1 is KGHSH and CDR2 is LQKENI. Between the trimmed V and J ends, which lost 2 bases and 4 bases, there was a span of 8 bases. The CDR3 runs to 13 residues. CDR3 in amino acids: CASSPNGVYGYTF. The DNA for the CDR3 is TGTGCCAGCTCACCAAATGGGGTCTATGGCTACACCTTC.

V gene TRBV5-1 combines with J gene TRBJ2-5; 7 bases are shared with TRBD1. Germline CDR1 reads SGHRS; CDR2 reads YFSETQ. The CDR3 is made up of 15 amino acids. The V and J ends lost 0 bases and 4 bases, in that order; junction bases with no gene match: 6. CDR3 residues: CASSLVGTAVETQYF. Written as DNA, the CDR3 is TGCGCCAGCAGCTTGGTAGGGACAGCAGTAGAGACCCAGTACTTC.

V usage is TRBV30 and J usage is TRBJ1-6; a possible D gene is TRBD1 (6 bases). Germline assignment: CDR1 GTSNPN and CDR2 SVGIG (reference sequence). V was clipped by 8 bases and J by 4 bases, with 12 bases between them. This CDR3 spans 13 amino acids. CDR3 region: CARRDNYNSPLHF. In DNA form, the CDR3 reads TGTGCCAGACGGGACAATTATAATTCACCCCTCCACTTT.

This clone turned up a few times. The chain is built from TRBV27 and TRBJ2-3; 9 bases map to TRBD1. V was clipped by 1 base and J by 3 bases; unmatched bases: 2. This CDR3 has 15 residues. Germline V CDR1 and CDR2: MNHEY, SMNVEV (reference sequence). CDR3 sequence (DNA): TGTGCCAGCAGTTTATGGGACAGGGTTACAGATACGCAGTATTTT. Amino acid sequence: CASSLWDRVTDTQYF.

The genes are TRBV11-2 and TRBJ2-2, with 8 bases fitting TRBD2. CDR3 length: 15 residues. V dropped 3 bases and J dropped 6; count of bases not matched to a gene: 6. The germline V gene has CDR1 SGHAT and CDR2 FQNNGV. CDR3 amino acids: CASSFGRGYAGELFF. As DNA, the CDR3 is TGTGCCAGCAGCTTCGGGAGGGGCTACGCCGGGGAGCTGTTTTTT.

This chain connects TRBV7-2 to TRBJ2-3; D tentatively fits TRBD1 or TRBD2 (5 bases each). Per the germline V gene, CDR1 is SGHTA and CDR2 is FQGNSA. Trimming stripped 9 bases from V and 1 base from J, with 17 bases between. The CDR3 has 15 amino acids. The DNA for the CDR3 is TGTGCCAGTAGCGAGGGGAAGTCCCGCACAGATACGCAGTATTTT. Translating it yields CASSEGKSRTDTQYF. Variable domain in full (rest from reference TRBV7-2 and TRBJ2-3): GAGVSQSPSNKVTEKGKDVELRCDPISGHTALYWYRQSLGQGLEFLIYFQGNSAPDKSGLPSDRFSAERTGGSVSTLTIQRTQQEDSAVYLCASSEGKSRTDTQYFGPGTRLTVL.

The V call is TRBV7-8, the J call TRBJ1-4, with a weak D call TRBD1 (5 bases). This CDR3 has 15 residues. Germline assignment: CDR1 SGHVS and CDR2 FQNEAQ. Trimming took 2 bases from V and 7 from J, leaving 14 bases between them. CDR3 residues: CASSLMRGGGEKLFF. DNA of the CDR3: TGTGCCAGCAGCTTAATGCGCGGGGGGGGTGAAAAACTGTTTTTT.

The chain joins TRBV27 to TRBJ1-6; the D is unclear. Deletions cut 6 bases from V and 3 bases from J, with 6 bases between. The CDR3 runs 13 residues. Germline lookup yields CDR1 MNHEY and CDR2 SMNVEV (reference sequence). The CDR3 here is CASSRVYNSPLHF. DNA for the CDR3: TGTGCCAGCAGCCGGGTCTATAATTCACCCCTCCACTTT.

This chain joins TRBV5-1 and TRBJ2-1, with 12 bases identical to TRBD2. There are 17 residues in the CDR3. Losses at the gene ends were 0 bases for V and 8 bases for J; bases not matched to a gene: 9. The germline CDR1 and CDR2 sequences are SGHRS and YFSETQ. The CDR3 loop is CASSLGLAGARGDEQFF. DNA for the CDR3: TGCGCCAGCAGCTTGGGACTAGCGGGAGCACGCGGGGATGAGCAGTTCTTC.

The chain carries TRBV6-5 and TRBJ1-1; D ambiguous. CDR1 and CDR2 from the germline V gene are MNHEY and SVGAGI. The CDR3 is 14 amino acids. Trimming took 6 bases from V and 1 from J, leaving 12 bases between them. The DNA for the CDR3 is TGTGCCAGCAGATACGGGCGAGAGAACACTGAAGCTTTCTTT. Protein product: CASRYGRENTEAFF.

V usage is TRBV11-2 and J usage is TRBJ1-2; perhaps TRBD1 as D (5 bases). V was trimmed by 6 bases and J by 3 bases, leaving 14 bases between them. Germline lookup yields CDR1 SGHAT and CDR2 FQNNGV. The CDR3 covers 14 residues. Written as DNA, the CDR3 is TGTGCCAGCAGAAGGGGCAGGGTGGACTATGGCTACACCTTC. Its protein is CASRRGRVDYGYTF.

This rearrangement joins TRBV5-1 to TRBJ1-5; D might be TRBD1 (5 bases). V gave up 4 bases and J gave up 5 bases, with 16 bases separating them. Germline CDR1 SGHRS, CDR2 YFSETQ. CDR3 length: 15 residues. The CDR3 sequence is CASSLDSGVDQPQHF. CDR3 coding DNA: TGCGCCAGCAGCCTTGACTCGGGGGTTGATCAGCCCCAGCATTTT.

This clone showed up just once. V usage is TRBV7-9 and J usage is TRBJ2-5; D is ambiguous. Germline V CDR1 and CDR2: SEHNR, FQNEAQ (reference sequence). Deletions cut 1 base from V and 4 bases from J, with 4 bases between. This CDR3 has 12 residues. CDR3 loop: CASSLGLETQYF. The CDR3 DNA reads TGTGCCAGCAGCTTAGGACTAGAGACCCAGTACTTC.